These 22 T cell receptor beta chains were sequenced from one sample in a study of OX40 agonist ivuxolimab in advanced cancers. Libraries were prepared by immunoSEQ multiplex PCR; TCRdb keeps only in-frame clonotypes and omits some of them. The sample holds 80,000 to 100,000 clones, around 90% seen once. Sequencing was performed on CD4+ or CD8+ T cells sorted from blood, taken in a trial of the OX40 agonist ivuxolimab. These receptors were collected from an adult with an advanced solid tumor such as melanoma, head and neck, liver or kidney cancer.

V is TRBV18 and J is TRBJ2-2, with TRBD2 identical over 7 bases. CDR3 length equals 17 residues. The germline V gene has CDR1 KGHSH and CDR2 LQKENI. J gave up 0 bases and V 0 bases, and 4 bases lay outside the gene matches. DNA for the CDR3: TGTGCCAGCTCACCACCGTCCCTAGCGGCGAACACCGGGGAGCTGTTTTTT. Residues: CASSPPSLAANTGELFF. Full variable domain (remainder filled in from reference TRBV18 and TRBJ2-2): NAGVMQNPRHLVRRRGQEARLRCSPMKGHSHVYWYRQLPEEGLKFMVYLQKENIIDESGMPKERFSAEFPKEGPSILRIQQVVRGDSAAYFCASSPPSLAANTGELFFGEGSRLTVL.

Comments on this clone: The same CDR3 also results from other DNA sequences found in this sample. The chain couples TRBV28 to TRBJ2-3; TRBD2 aligns across 10 bases. Germline V gene data show CDR1 as MDHEN and CDR2 as SYDVKM. The J segment lost 5 bases and the V segment lost 2 bases, leaving 4 bases of the junction unmatched. The CDR3 is made up of 15 amino acids. Here the CDR3 DNA reads TGTGCCAGCAGTTTAAGCGGGGGGGCCCTAGATACGCAGTATTTT. Encoded protein: CASSLSGGALDTQYF.

The rearrangement uses TRBV9 and TRBJ2-3; D ambiguous. The CDR3 consists of 15 residues. The V gene's germline CDR1 is SGDLS and CDR2 YYNGEE. The V and J ends lost 3 bases and 0 bases respectively, with 11 bases between them. In DNA form, the CDR3 reads TGTGCCAGCAGCGCCACCACGGTTAGCACAGATACGCAGTATTTT. The encoded protein is CASSATTVSTDTQYF.

The J gene is TRBJ2-5, the V gene TRBV5-5; 10 nucleotides match TRBD2. V lost 1 base and J lost 2; bases outside the gene matches: 8. Per germline, CDR1 SGHKS and CDR2 YYEKEE (reference sequence). CDR3 length: 17 amino acids. Here the CDR3 DNA reads TGTGCCAGCAGCTTGAGGCCTAGCGGGAGCGCGCAAGAGACCCAGTACTTC. Its protein is CASSLRPSGSAQETQYF.

The chain links TRBV9 to TRBJ1-3; D is uncertain. The V and J ends lost 2 bases and 0 bases respectively, with 9 bases between them. The V gene's germline CDR1 is SGDLS and CDR2 YYNGEE. CDR3 length: 15 residues. Here the CDR3 DNA reads TGTGCCAGCAGCGTCCGGGAATTCTCTGGAAACACCATATATTTT. The encoded protein is CASSVREFSGNTIYF.

This rearrangement joins TRBV15 to TRBJ1-1; 8 bases line up with TRBD1. CDR3 length: 13 amino acids. CDR1 and CDR2 (germline): LNHNV, YYDKDF (reference sequence). The V and J ends lost 0 bases and 11 bases, in that order; junction bases with no gene match: 5. The CDR3: CATSRERTGTAFF. CDR3 nucleotide sequence: TGTGCCACCAGCAGAGAGAGGACAGGGACGGCTTTCTTT.

The rearrangement joins TRBV7-2 to TRBJ2-3; 7 bases are shared with TRBD2. CDR1 and CDR2 from the germline V gene are SGHTA and FQGNSA. The CDR3 is 15 amino acids. V gave up 8 bases and J gave up 5 bases; unmatched junction bases: 13. The CDR3 protein is CASANWGGRLDTQYF. CDR3 nucleotide sequence: TGTGCCAGCGCCAACTGGGGAGGGCGTCTAGATACGCAGTATTTT.

This CDR3 reads CASSETGGAYNEQFF. For the CDR3, the DNA is TGTGCCAGCAGTGAAACAGGGGGCGCCTACAATGAGCAGTTCTTC. The genes are TRBV25-1 and TRBJ2-1; 9 bases match TRBD1. The junction had 1 base not matched to a gene; V was cut back by 2 bases and J by 2 bases. The CDR3 spans 15 residues. CDR1 is MGHDK, CDR2 SYGVNS, per germline.

Of note for this clone: Other DNA sequences of this sample code for an identical CDR3. The rearrangement joins TRBV18 to TRBJ2-7, with D possibly being TRBD2 (5 bases). The CDR3 has 13 residues. V lost 2 bases and J lost 1, with 6 bases in between. Germline-derived CDR1 and CDR2 are KGHSH and LQKENI. The CDR3 sequence is CASSPGGSYEQYF. The CDR3 DNA reads as TGTGCCAGCTCACCAGGAGGTTCCTACGAGCAGTACTTC.

This chain uses TRBV2 with TRBJ2-5; 12 bases map to TRBD2. Trimming cost V 4 bases and J 5 bases; bases outside gene matches: 2. Germline CDR1 reads SNHLY; CDR2 reads FYNNEI. The CDR3 runs to 14 residues. The CDR3 DNA is TGTGCCAGCAGTGCTAGCGGGGGGGCGGAGACCCAGTACTTC. As protein: CASSASGGAETQYF.

The V and J genes are TRBV18 and TRBJ2-2, with D tentatively TRBD2 (6 bases). The V gene lost 4 bases and the J gene lost 2 bases, with 14 bases spanning the gap. The CDR3 loop spans 16 amino acids. Germline V CDR1 and CDR2: KGHSH, LQKENI. CDR3 DNA: TGTGCCAGCTCACTACGGGAGACGCCCAACACCGGGGAGCTGTTTTTT. It encodes CASSLRETPNTGELFF.

V and J are TRBV10-2 and TRBJ2-1; 11 bases fit TRBD2. CDR1 WSHSY and CDR2 SAAADI come from the germline V gene. This CDR3 has 14 residues. The J segment lost 8 bases and the V segment lost 10 bases, leaving 10 bases of the junction unmatched. CDR3 region: CATFNSGGADEQFF. The CDR3 DNA reads as TGCGCCACTTTTAATAGCGGGGGGGCCGATGAGCAGTTCTTC.

The V gene is TRBV5-1, the J gene TRBJ2-6, with D unresolved. The V gene's germline CDR1 is SGHRS and CDR2 YFSETQ. The CDR3 is 18 residues long. V lost 5 bases and J 3 bases, leaving 21 bases between the germline ends. The CDR3 DNA reads TGCGCCAGCAGTTCTCTCGACGGAGCTGCGGTTGGGGCCAACGTCCTGACTTTC. Translation gives CASSSLDGAAVGANVLTF.

The chain carries TRBV28 and TRBJ2-7; D is perhaps TRBD1 (5 bases). Germline assignment: CDR1 MDHEN and CDR2 SYDVKM. V was trimmed by 6 bases and J by 7 bases, leaving 22 bases between them. The CDR3 totals 15 residues. The CDR3 bases are TGTGCCAGCAGACCCACTACTACAGGAACATCTGAGCAGTACTTC. Translating gives CASRPTTTGTSEQYF.

The J gene is TRBJ1-5, the V gene TRBV6-5; D is possibly TRBD1 (6 bases). Germline CDR1 and CDR2: MNHEY and SVGAGI. There are 13 residues in the CDR3. Trimming took off 6 bases at V and 6 bases at J, with 12 bases between the two ends. The CDR3 DNA is TGTGCCAGCAGGCGGACACAGGGTCAGCCCCAGCATTTT. Amino acid sequence: CASRRTQGQPQHF.

The V and J genes are TRBV6-5 and TRBJ2-6; possibly TRBD1 for D (6 bases). Per germline, CDR1 MNHEY and CDR2 SVGAGI. The V end was cut by 4 bases, the J end by 2 bases, with 12 bases between. This CDR3 comprises 16 residues. CDR3: CASSFFRGAGANVLTF. Written as DNA, the CDR3 is TGTGCCAGCAGTTTCTTCAGGGGCGCTGGGGCCAACGTCCTGACTTTC.

This clone was seen just once. This sequence joins TRBV14 and TRBJ2-5, with D unclear. The CDR3 is 16 residues long. Germline CDR1 is SGHDN and CDR2 is FVKESK. The ends were cut back, 2 bases at V and 1 base at J, with 14 bases in the middle. The CDR3 here is CASSQFPSGRQETQYF. CDR3 DNA: TGTGCCAGCAGCCAATTTCCGTCCGGACGCCAAGAGACCCAGTACTTC.

The V call is TRBV5-1, the J call TRBJ1-2; possible D gene TRBD1, 6 bases. CDR3 size: 12 residues. The germline V and J ends were trimmed by 4 bases and 7 bases, with 11 bases remaining between them. The germline V gene encodes CDR1 SGHRS and CDR2 YFSETQ. In DNA form, the CDR3 reads TGCGCCAGCAGCGGGGGCCTAGGTGGCTACACCTTC. Translation: CASSGGLGGYTF.

V and J are TRBV7-6 and TRBJ2-2; the D gene is possibly TRBD1 (6 bases). Germline values: CDR1 SGHVS, CDR2 FNYEAQ. V lost 3 bases, J lost 1 base, and 9 bases lay in between. There are 15 residues in the CDR3. CDR3 nucleotide sequence: TGTGCCAGCAGCTTTGCGACAGGGAACACCGGGGAGCTGTTTTTT. As protein: CASSFATGNTGELFF.

The DNA of the CDR3 is TGCGCCAGCAGCTTGGTCCTAGCGGGGGCCGCAGATACGCAGTATTTT. This translates into CASSLVLAGAADTQYF. V and J are TRBV5-1 and TRBJ2-3, with 10 bases identical to TRBD2. The V and J ends lost 0 bases and 4 bases, in that order; junction bases with no gene match: 5. Germline lookup yields CDR1 SGHRS and CDR2 YFSETQ. The CDR3 is 16 residues long.

Only a few counts were recorded for this clone. The chain combines TRBV4-2 with TRBJ2-5, with 7 nucleotides matching TRBD1. The CDR3 loop spans 14 amino acids. Germline V gene lookup returns CDR1 LGHNA and CDR2 YNFKEQ. The trim removed 2 bases at V and 3 bases at J, leaving 3 bases unmatched. This CDR3 reads CASSQRGGEETQYF. CDR3 sequence (DNA): TGTGCCAGCAGCCAACGAGGGGGCGAAGAGACCCAGTACTTC.

A word on this clone: Other DNA sequences in this sample translate to the same CDR3. The rearrangement joins TRBV9 to TRBJ2-1; D is perhaps TRBD1 (6 bases). Trimming pared 0 bases from V and 10 bases from J, leaving 14 bases between. This CDR3 region has 14 residues. CDR1 and CDR2 (germline): SGDLS, YYNGEE. The CDR3 spells CASSVVGTSGEQFF. The DNA of the CDR3 is TGTGCCAGCAGCGTAGTTGGGACATCAGGCGAGCAGTTCTTC.